The 19 T cell receptor beta chains presented below share a single source sample, sequenced in a study of blood T cell repertoires in COVID-19. Produced via immunoSEQ multiplex PCR; TCRdb's table is partial and in-frame only. The sample includes 45,000 to 55,000 clones, about four fifths seen only once; the top ten take 1.6%. The sequenced sample consisted of peripheral blood. These receptors were collected from a man aged 50-59 years with acute or convalescent COVID-19.

A few counts support this clone. The DNA of the CDR3 is TGTGCCAGCAGTTACCTGACCATCCGAAGCGGTGGCTACACCTTC. As protein: CASSYLTIRSGGYTF. The chain joins TRBV6-5 to TRBJ1-2; unclear D gene. The length of the CDR3 is 15 residues. Trimming took 2 bases from V and 7 from J, leaving 17 bases between them. From germline, CDR1 is MNHEY and CDR2 SVGAGI.

This chain links TRBV7-2 with TRBJ2-5, with 13 bases fitting TRBD2. The V segment lost 6 bases and the J segment 2 bases; nucleotides outside the gene matches: 0. Per germline, CDR1 SGHTA and CDR2 FQGNSA. The CDR3 is made up of 14 amino acids. In DNA form, the CDR3 reads TGTGCCAGCAGACTAGCGGGAGGGCAAGAGACCCAGTACTTC. Translated, it gives CASRLAGGQETQYF.

Only one count was recorded for this clone. The V gene is TRBV14, the J gene TRBJ2-5; 9 bases agree with TRBD2. V was clipped by 4 bases and J by 1 base; unmatched bases: 7. The CDR3 is made up of 16 amino acids. Germline values: CDR1 SGHDN, CDR2 FVKESK. The CDR3 DNA is TGTGCCAGCAGCCCTCGGGTAGCGGGGGTCCAAGAGACCCAGTACTTC. Translated, it gives CASSPRVAGVQETQYF.

V gene TRBV29-1 combines with J gene TRBJ1-3; D unclear. The CDR3 runs 14 residues. The germline V gene encodes CDR1 SQVTM and CDR2 ANQGSEA. Trimming took off 6 bases at V and 0 bases at J, with 12 bases between the two ends. CDR3 in DNA: TGCAGCGTCCAAAGTCAGAACTCTGGAAACACCATATATTTT. Translation gives CSVQSQNSGNTIYF.

This clone appeared once. This chain joins TRBV19 and TRBJ1-2; D is perhaps TRBD1 (5 bases). From germline, CDR1 is LNHDA and CDR2 SQIVND (reference sequence). Deletions cut 5 bases from V and 10 bases from J, with 14 bases between. The CDR3 contains 12 residues. The CDR3 region has the DNA TGTGCCAGTAGTCAGGGCCTGGTCCACTACACCTTC. Protein sequence: CASSQGLVHYTF.

A few counts support this clone. The junction departs from germline at one end; a sequencing error may be responsible. The chain is built from TRBV7-9 and TRBJ1-5, with a tentative D call TRBD1 (5 bases). This CDR3 is 12 amino acids long. The germline V gene encodes CDR1 SEHNR and CDR2 FQNEAQ (reference sequence). For the CDR3, the DNA is TGTGCCGGCAGGGCTGGTAATCAGCCCCAGCATTTT. It is translated as CAGRAGNQPQHF.

This clone was picked up a small number of times. The genes are TRBV5-1 and TRBJ1-2; a weak D match, TRBD1 (5 bases). The CDR3 contains 13 residues. V was trimmed by 5 bases and J by 7 bases, leaving 15 bases between them. Germline-derived CDR1 and CDR2 are SGHRS and YFSETQ. CDR3 in amino acids: CASRTVELGGYTF. CDR3 in DNA: TGCGCCAGCAGGACAGTAGAATTGGGTGGCTACACCTTC. The full variable domain, completed using reference TRBV5-1 and TRBJ1-2, is KAGVTQTPRYLIKTRGQQVTLSCSPISGHRSVSWYQQTPGQGLQFLFEYFSETQRNKGNFPGRFSGRQFSNSRSEMNVSTLELGDSALYLCASRTVELGGYTFGSGTRLTVV.

The chain uses TRBV4-1 and TRBJ1-2; no reliable D call. This CDR3 spans 15 amino acids. Germline V lookup: CDR1 MGHRA, CDR2 YSYEKL. The V gene lost 0 bases and the J gene lost 4 bases, with 12 bases spanning the gap. In nucleotides, the CDR3 is TGCGCCAGCAGCCAAGACACGGGGATAGGCTATGGCTACACCTTC. Its translation: CASSQDTGIGYGYTF.

This clone has only a few counts. The chain is built from TRBV28 and TRBJ2-7; D might be TRBD2 (5 bases). CDR3 length equals 14 residues. CDR1 and CDR2 (germline): MDHEN, SYDVKM. V was shortened by 3 bases and J by 6 bases, with 15 bases between the two germline ends. Written as DNA, the CDR3 is TGTGCCAGCAGTTTTCGCCTCGGACTCTCCGAGCAGTACTTC. Its protein is CASSFRLGLSEQYF.

V gene TRBV24-1 combines with J gene TRBJ1-4; tentative D call: TRBD1 (5 bases). Germline CDR1 KGHDR, CDR2 SFDVKD. CDR3 length equals 14 residues. V was trimmed by 9 bases and J by 0 bases, leaving 10 bases between them. The CDR3 spells CATAQGATNEKLFF. CDR3 in DNA: TGTGCCACCGCTCAGGGTGCAACTAATGAAAAACTGTTTTTT.

The chain is built from TRBV10-1 and TRBJ1-3; D ambiguous. From germline, CDR1 is WNHNN and CDR2 SYGVQD (reference sequence). Deletions cut 4 bases from V and 2 bases from J, with 6 bases between. This CDR3 contains 13 residues. For the CDR3, the DNA is TGCGCCAGCAGTGCTAGTCCTGGAAACACCATATATTTT. Amino acids: CASSASPGNTIYF.

The chain joins TRBV5-6 to TRBJ2-7, with a weak D call TRBD1 (5 bases). The CDR3 has 13 amino acids. Germline-derived CDR1 and CDR2 are SGHDT and YYEEEE. V lost 0 bases and J 5 bases, leaving 9 bases between the germline ends. CDR3 amino acids: CASSLVQGHEQYF. The CDR3 nucleotides are TGTGCCAGCAGCTTGGTCCAGGGTCACGAGCAGTACTTC. The variable domain in full, completed from reference TRBV5-6 and TRBJ2-7, reads DAGVTQSPTHLIKTRGQQVTLRCSPKSGHDTVSWYQQALGQGPQFIFQYYEEEERQRGNFPDRFSGHQFPNYSSELNVNALLLGDSALYLCASSLVQGHEQYFGPGTRLTVT.

The gene calls are TRBV18 and TRBJ1-6, with a weak D call TRBD1 (6 bases). Germline CDR1 reads KGHSH; CDR2 reads LQKENI. The CDR3 consists of 16 residues. V dropped 2 bases and J dropped 6 bases, with 14 bases sitting between them. The CDR3 DNA is TGTGCCAGCTCACCAAAAGAAACAGGGAGTAATTCACCCCTCCACTTT. Translating gives CASSPKETGSNSPLHF.

The DNA of the CDR3 is TGTGCCAGCAGTCAGCCGGGCGAGCAGTACTTC. Its protein product is CASSQPGEQYF. V usage is TRBV6-5 and J usage is TRBJ2-7; no clear D gene. This CDR3 is built from 11 residues. Germline lookup yields CDR1 MNHEY and CDR2 SVGAGI. Deletions cut 5 bases from V and 6 bases from J, with 8 bases between.

By frequency in the sample, this clone is medium-sized. The CDR3 DNA reads TGTGCCAGCAGTCCGACAGATTTCTCTGGGGCCAACGTCCTGACTTTC. It is translated as CASSPTDFSGANVLTF. The chain recombines TRBV28 with TRBJ2-6; perhaps TRBD1 as D (5 bases). There are 16 residues in the CDR3. Germline values: CDR1 MDHEN, CDR2 SYDVKM. The ends were cut back, 5 bases at V and 0 bases at J, with 11 bases in the middle.

This clone was observed a handful of times. This chain joins TRBV19 and TRBJ2-1; possibly TRBD2 for D (6 bases). CDR1 is LNHDA, CDR2 SQIVND, per germline (reference sequence). This CDR3 comprises 15 residues. Trimming took off 1 base at V and 0 bases at J, with 7 bases between the two ends. CDR3 coding DNA: TGTGCCAGTAGTATAGGCGGGGTCTCCTACAATGAGCAGTTCTTC. Translated: CASSIGGVSYNEQFF.

This chain uses TRBV6-2 or TRBV6-3 with TRBJ1-2, with 9 bases matching TRBD1. This CDR3 comprises 12 residues. Germline trimming cut 5 bases from V and 5 bases from J; bases unmatched to any gene: 0. Per the germline V gene, CDR1 is MNHEY and CDR2 is SVGEGT. The CDR3 DNA reads as TGTGCCAGCAGTGGACAGGGGTATGGCTACACCTTC. This encodes CASSGQGYGYTF.

The chain joins TRBV19 to TRBJ1-1; D unclear. CDR1 LNHDA and CDR2 SQIVND come from the germline V gene (reference sequence). The CDR3 has 13 residues. With 5 bases removed from V and 0 bases from J, the gap between germline ends came to 7 bases. The CDR3 is CASSATLNTEAFF. The CDR3 DNA reads TGTGCCAGTAGTGCTACGCTGAACACTGAAGCTTTCTTT.

This sequence joins TRBV11-3 and TRBJ2-6; 10 bases line up with TRBD1. V lost 4 bases and J lost 4; bases outside the gene matches: 7. This CDR3 contains 17 residues. Germline V gives CDR1 SGHNT, CDR2 YENEEA. This CDR3 reads CASSSGTGASGANVLTF. The CDR3 DNA reads TGTGCCAGCAGCTCCGGGACAGGGGCGTCCGGGGCCAACGTCCTGACTTTC.